These 29 T cell receptor beta chains originate from one sample sequenced in a study of regulatory T cells in long-lasting Graves disease. Time point noted: persistent/refractory GD, antithyroid drugs over 5 years with positive TRAb. Following extraction of RNA from PBMCs, that RNA was used to make the TCR library. CDR3-region Arm-PCR and iRepertoire HTBI primers produced the TCR beta libraries. TCRdb processed the multiplex PCR reads anew with MiXCR; each CDR3 protein has one entry. The sample includes some 470,000 distinct CDR3 sequences, approximately 21% of them seen just once. The sample consisted of peripheral blood mononuclear cells (PBMCs), taken when the disease was refractory, from a patient treated with antithyroid drugs. The receptors here all came from a female donor with Graves disease.

This clonotype was picked up many times. The chain is built from TRBV11-2 and TRBJ2-7; D possibly corresponds to TRBD2 (6 bases). Germline values: CDR1 SGHAT, CDR2 FQNNGV. Between the trimmed V and J ends, which lost 1 base and 7 bases, there was a span of 14 bases. There are 14 residues in the CDR3. The CDR3 DNA sequence: TGTGCCAGCAGCTTAGTGGCTAGCGTACGAGAGCAGTACTTC. It translates to CASSLVASVREQYF.

This clonotype was observed many times. V is TRBV12-3 or TRBV12-4 and J is TRBJ1-1, with TRBD1 matching over 7 bases. The ends lost 6 bases at V and 5 bases at J; junction bases unmatched: 12. This CDR3 is 15 amino acids long. CDR3 nucleotides: TGTGCCAGCAGCCCCACAGGGGCCGGGTATACTGAAGCTTTCTTT. Protein product: CASSPTGAGYTEAFF.

This clonotype was counted only a few times. A much larger clone differs from this one at a single base, so this may be a read error. V is TRBV12-3 or TRBV12-4 and J is TRBJ2-7, with TRBD1 matching 9 bases. CDR3 length: 14 residues. V gave up 5 bases and J gave up 3 bases; unmatched junction bases: 5. The CDR3 sequence is CASSPWTGDYEQYF. CDR3 DNA: TGTGCCAGCAGTCCCTGGACAGGGGACTACGAGCAGTACTTC.

Many counts were recorded for this clonotype. The genes are TRBV28 and TRBJ1-1; possible D gene TRBD1, 5 bases. V was pared by 5 bases and J by 4 bases, with 17 bases between. Germline V gene sequence: CDR1 MDHEN, CDR2 SYDVKM. The CDR3 consists of 15 residues. CDR3 coding DNA: TGTGCCAGCAGTCCAAGTGGCTGGGGCGGCACTGAAGCTTTCTTT. Its translation: CASSPSGWGGTEAFF.

This clonotype was counted at least ten times. V is TRBV28 and J is TRBJ1-1; 7 bases are a match to TRBD1. There are 13 residues in the CDR3. The J segment lost 4 bases and the V segment lost 4 bases, leaving 3 bases of the junction unmatched. Germline CDR1 and CDR2: MDHEN and SYDVKM. CDR3 protein: CASSYRGSTEAFF. The DNA for the CDR3 is TGTGCCAGCAGTTACAGGGGATCCACTGAAGCTTTCTTT.

This clonotype was seen at least ten times. The chain is built from TRBV6-1 and TRBJ1-4, with D possibly TRBD1 on 6 matching bases. The CDR3 totals 14 residues. V was cut by 6 bases and J by 5 bases, with 13 bases left in between. Per germline, CDR1 MNHNS and CDR2 SASEGT. The CDR3 DNA reads TGTGCCAGCAGCCCCATTACAGGGAATGAAAAACTGTTTTTT. It encodes CASSPITGNEKLFF.

This clonotype was observed many times. The gene calls are TRBV24-1 and TRBJ1-2; 8 bases are shared with TRBD1. In germline, CDR1 is KGHDR, CDR2 SFDVKD. This CDR3 comprises 14 residues. The trim removed 2 bases at V and 8 bases at J, leaving 6 bases unmatched. CDR3 DNA: TGTGCCACCAGTGATTGGACAGGGAGGAGCGGCTACACCTTC. This sequence encodes CATSDWTGRSGYTF.

As to this clonotype: This may be a read error: a much more frequent sequence differs by one nucleotide. The rearrangement joins TRBV3-1 to TRBJ2-5; D not certain. CDR3 size: 12 residues. In germline, CDR1 is LGHDT, CDR2 YNNKEL (reference sequence). The V and J ends lost 5 bases and 6 bases respectively, with 10 bases between them. The DNA of the CDR3 is TGTGCCAGCAGCGCATCTCGGAAGACCCAGTACTTC. It specifies CASSASRKTQYF.

This clonotype was recorded at least ten times. The chain uses TRBV28 and TRBJ1-2, with a weak D call TRBD1 (5 bases). Trimming pared 2 bases from V and 4 bases from J, leaving 8 bases between. Germline V CDR1 and CDR2: MDHEN, SYDVKM. The CDR3 has 13 residues. CDR3 loop: CASSLPDSYGYTF. The CDR3 bases are TGTGCCAGCAGTTTACCTGACAGCTATGGCTACACCTTC.

In this sample, this clonotype turned up many times. The V call is TRBV28, the J call TRBJ1-5; D is undetermined. The CDR3 extends over 15 amino acids. From germline, CDR1 is MDHEN and CDR2 SYDVKM. Trimming shortened V by 6 bases and J by 4 bases, and 16 bases separated the two germline ends. For the CDR3, the DNA is TGTGCCAGCAGCGTGAGTCAACTGCTTAATCAGCCCCAGCATTTT. Amino acid sequence: CASSVSQLLNQPQHF.

This clonotype has a handful of counts. This sequence joins TRBV18 and TRBJ2-5; tentative D call: TRBD2 (6 bases). V was clipped by 6 bases and J by 1 base, with 15 bases between them. Germline CDR1 and CDR2: KGHSH and LQKENI. The CDR3 loop spans 15 amino acids. Here the CDR3 reads CASSSSSDLQETQYF. The CDR3 nucleotides are TGTGCCAGCTCGTCATCTAGCGACCTCCAAGAGACCCAGTACTTC.

The sample holds a few counts of this clonotype. The rearrangement uses TRBV27 and TRBJ2-7, with D hard to call. The germline CDR1 and CDR2 sequences are MNHEY and SMNVEV (reference sequence). Trimming left V 6 bases short and J 1 base short, with 16 bases between. CDR3 length: 15 amino acids. This CDR3 is CASSLNLDRSYEQYF. CDR3 DNA: TGTGCCAGCAGCCTAAACTTAGACCGATCCTACGAGCAGTACTTC.

J is TRBJ1-1 and V is TRBV7-2; possible D gene TRBD1, 5 bases. The CDR3 length is 13 residues. Trimming shortened V by 0 bases and J by 11 bases, and 13 bases separated the two germline ends. Germline lookup yields CDR1 SGHTA and CDR2 FQGNSA. The CDR3 DNA follows: TGTGCCAGCAGCTTAGCCGCAGGGTGGTTTGCTTTCTTT. Translating it yields CASSLAAGWFAFF.

The sample holds many counts of this clonotype. The genes are TRBV27 and TRBJ1-2, with TRBD1 identical over 8 bases. Germline trimming cut 0 bases from V and 4 bases from J; bases unmatched to any gene: 4. The CDR3 has 15 amino acids. Germline loops: CDR1 MNHEY, CDR2 SMNVEV (reference sequence). CDR3 residues: CASSLSRTGTYGYTF. In DNA form, the CDR3 reads TGTGCCAGCAGTTTATCCAGGACAGGGACCTATGGCTACACCTTC.

This clonotype was picked up many times. The chain employs TRBV28 and TRBJ2-7, with 7 bases matching TRBD1. The V gene end was trimmed by 6 bases and the J gene end by 0 bases; junction bases not matched to a gene: 8. This CDR3 is 15 amino acids long. The germline CDR1 and CDR2 sequences are MDHEN and SYDVKM. The CDR3 reads CASSPLWDSSYEQYF. The CDR3, as DNA: TGTGCCAGCAGCCCCTTGTGGGACAGCTCCTACGAGCAGTACTTC.

This clonotype was recorded at least ten times. This chain uses TRBV28 with TRBJ2-7; TRBD2 agrees at 12 bases. Germline values: CDR1 MDHEN, CDR2 SYDVKM. The trim removed 3 bases at V and 6 bases at J, leaving 3 bases unmatched. The CDR3 covers 14 residues. DNA of the CDR3: TGTGCCAGCAGTTTGACTAGCGGGGGCGGCGAGCAGTACTTC. This sequence encodes CASSLTSGGGEQYF.

The chain recombines TRBV20-1 with TRBJ2-7, with TRBD2 matching over 11 bases. From germline, CDR1 is DFQATT and CDR2 SNEGSKA (reference sequence). The CDR3 loop spans 15 amino acids. V was pared by 5 bases and J by 3 bases, with 9 bases of the junction left unmatched. In DNA form, the CDR3 reads TGCAGTGCTCCCTCGGGGACTAGCGGTTACTACGAGCAGTACTTC. Protein: CSAPSGTSGYYEQYF.

V is TRBV7-8 and J is TRBJ1-1; D is ambiguous. The CDR3 length is 15 residues. The germline V gene encodes CDR1 SGHVS and CDR2 FQNEAQ. V lost 5 bases and J lost 0, with 13 bases in between. DNA of the CDR3: TGTGCCAGCAGCCCCTACACAACAGTGAACACTGAAGCTTTCTTT. Amino acid sequence: CASSPYTTVNTEAFF.

This clonotype appeared many times. V is TRBV10-3 and J is TRBJ2-7; TRBD2 matches 12 bases. The CDR3 loop spans 16 amino acids. Germline V CDR1 and CDR2: ENHRY, SYGVKD. Trimming removed 3 bases from V and 2 bases from J; junction bases left unmatched: 5. The CDR3 sequence is CAISDGLAGGTYEQYF. The CDR3 nucleotides are TGTGCCATCAGTGATGGTCTAGCGGGAGGGACCTACGAGCAGTACTTC.

This clonotype was seen ten or more times. The chain carries TRBV29-1 and TRBJ1-4; perhaps TRBD1 as D (5 bases). The CDR3 has 13 amino acids. The germline V and J ends were trimmed by 2 bases and 8 bases, with 12 bases remaining between them. Germline assignment: CDR1 SQVTM and CDR2 ANQGSEA. CDR3 region: CSVEKGIEEKLFF. The CDR3 DNA follows: TGCAGCGTTGAAAAGGGGATAGAGGAAAAACTGTTTTTT.

The gene calls are TRBV5-1 and TRBJ1-2; D not certain. CDR3 length equals 13 residues. V lost 4 bases to trimming and J lost 4 bases, with 11 bases between them. Germline CDR1 is SGHRS and CDR2 is YFSETQ. DNA for the CDR3: TGCGCCAGCAGCCCTACAAATACCTATGGCTACACCTTC. Translating it yields CASSPTNTYGYTF.

Concerning this clonotype itself: A single base separates this from a much larger clone, so it may be a read error. The V call is TRBV2, the J call TRBJ1-5; D is ambiguous. Trimming cost V 0 bases and J 9 bases, with 9 bases left between them. Per germline, CDR1 SNHLY and CDR2 FYNNEI. The CDR3 spans 13 residues. The CDR3 nucleotides read TGTGCCAGCAGTGAAGCGCGCGAACGGCCCCAGCATTTT. It specifies CASSEARERPQHF.

This chain joins TRBV5-4 and TRBJ1-4, with TRBD1 matching 7 bases. The junction had 6 bases not matched to a gene; V was cut back by 4 bases and J by 6 bases. Germline V gene lookup returns CDR1 SGHNT and CDR2 YYREEE (reference sequence). The CDR3 is 14 residues long. The CDR3 DNA reads TGTGCCAGCAGCCAGACAGGGATGGATGAAAAACTGTTTTTT. This translates into CASSQTGMDEKLFF.

The rearrangement links TRBV19 to TRBJ2-7; D not resolved. Germline V gene sequence: CDR1 LNHDA, CDR2 SQIVND (reference sequence). Trimming pared 0 bases from V and 2 bases from J, leaving 8 bases between. This CDR3 comprises 14 residues. In nucleotides, the CDR3 is TGTGCCAGTAGTATAGATCAAGAGACCTACGAGCAGTACTTC. This gives the protein CASSIDQETYEQYF. The full variable domain, in which reference TRBV19 and TRBJ2-7 provide the parts outside the CDR3, is DGGITQSPKYLFRKEGQNVTLSCEQNLNHDAMYWYRQDPGQGLRLIYYSQIVNDFQKGDIAEGYSVSREKKESFPLTVTSAQKNPTAFYLCASSIDQETYEQYFGPGTRLTVT.

The chain combines TRBV6-1 with TRBJ2-7; D is unclear. V lost 1 base and J lost 3, with 10 bases in between. Germline lookup yields CDR1 MNHNS and CDR2 SASEGT. The CDR3 spans 14 residues. CDR3 nucleotides: TGTGCCAGCAGTGAAGAGGCAGCCATCTACGAGCAGTACTTC. Protein sequence: CASSEEAAIYEQYF.

This clonotype was recorded many times. This chain joins TRBV5-1 and TRBJ2-2, with a possible D match to TRBD2 (6 bases). The germline V gene encodes CDR1 SGHRS and CDR2 YFSETQ. Trimming removed 5 bases from V and 4 bases from J, with 18 bases in between. This CDR3 has 16 residues. As DNA, the CDR3 is TGCGCCAGCAGTCTAATCTACCGGGGACTCACCGGGGAGCTGTTTTTT. Amino acids: CASSLIYRGLTGELFF.

This rearrangement joins TRBV24-1 to TRBJ2-1, with unresolved D. Trimming left V 3 bases short and J 4 bases short, with 6 bases between. Per the germline V gene, CDR1 is KGHDR and CDR2 is SFDVKD. This CDR3 region has 13 residues. DNA for the CDR3: TGTGCCACCAGTGATGCCCGGTACAATGAGCAGTTCTTC. Translating gives CATSDARYNEQFF.

Ten or more counts support this clonotype. The chain recombines TRBV28 with TRBJ1-2, with a tentative D call TRBD1 (6 bases). The CDR3 sequence is 14 residues long. V shed 6 bases and J shed 2 bases, with 13 bases lying between them. CDR1 is MDHEN, CDR2 SYDVKM, per germline. This CDR3 is CASSAPGQNYGYTF. As DNA, the CDR3 is TGTGCCAGCAGCGCACCCGGACAGAACTATGGCTACACCTTC.

This clonotype came up once. This may arise from a read error, as a much more abundant clone is one base away. The rearrangement joins TRBV6-5 to TRBJ2-5; 7 bases line up with TRBD1. Germline loops: CDR1 MNHEY, CDR2 SVGAGI. CDR3 size: 17 residues. CDR3 amino acids: CTSSSFRQGVVAETQYF. CDR3 in DNA: TGTACCAGCAGTTCTTTCCGACAGGGAGTCGTCGCGGAGACCCAGTACTTC.